These 17 T cell receptor beta chains came from one sample sequenced in a study of siplizumab effects on memory and regulatory T cells. Libraries were prepared by immunoSEQ multiplex PCR; TCRdb keeps only in-frame clonotypes and omits some of them. The sample holds about 97,000 clones, around 90% seen once. The source material was non-Treg CD4+ T cells sorted from blood. These receptor sequences come from a human donor in good health.

The gene calls are TRBV4-1 and TRBJ1-1; TRBD1 aligns across 9 bases. V was clipped by 4 bases and J by 1 base; unmatched bases: 7. CDR3 length: 16 amino acids. In germline, CDR1 is MGHRA, CDR2 YSYEKL. CDR3 nucleotides: TGCGCCAGCAGCCCAACAGGGGGCGGAGGGAACACTGAAGCTTTCTTT. Protein: CASSPTGGGGNTEAFF.

The chain couples TRBV9 to TRBJ2-1; a possible D gene is TRBD1 (5 bases). The V gene's germline CDR1 is SGDLS and CDR2 YYNGEE. The CDR3 is made up of 15 amino acids. With 4 bases removed from V and 1 base from J, the gap between germline ends came to 12 bases. The CDR3 protein is CASSPGAGSYNEQFF. The CDR3 bases are TGTGCCAGCAGCCCCGGAGCAGGGTCCTACAATGAGCAGTTCTTC.

This clone has only one observation. This chain connects TRBV5-4 to TRBJ1-1, with D maybe TRBD1 (5 bases). CDR1 is SGHNT, CDR2 YYREEE, per germline (reference sequence). The CDR3 is made up of 14 amino acids. The ends were cut back, 1 base at V and 4 bases at J, with 11 bases in the middle. The CDR3 here is CASSLRGRGTEAFF. The CDR3 region has the DNA TGTGCCAGCAGCTTGAGAGGGAGGGGCACTGAAGCTTTCTTT.

This chain uses TRBV30 with TRBJ2-7; D is ambiguous. The CDR3 extends over 11 amino acids. Trimming took off 3 bases at V and 0 bases at J, with 3 bases between the two ends. Germline CDR1 is GTSNPN and CDR2 is SVGIG (reference sequence). In DNA, the CDR3 is TGTGCCTGGAGGGGCTCCTACGAGCAGTACTTC. Its translation: CAWRGSYEQYF.

The chain combines TRBV5-3 with TRBJ2-4; 8 bases agree with TRBD1. TRBV5-3 is reported as an ORF; its role is uncertain. Unmatched junction bases numbered 6, after V lost 4 bases and J lost 6 bases. This CDR3 has 14 residues. In DNA form, the CDR3 reads TGTGCCAGAAGCGTCAGGGGGCAGAGAAACATTCAGTACTTC. As protein: CARSVRGQRNIQYF.

In this sample, this clone turned up once. The chain recombines TRBV4-1 with TRBJ2-3, with D perhaps assigned TRBD1 or TRBD2 (6 bases each). CDR1 MGHRA and CDR2 YSYEKL come from the germline V gene. The CDR3 totals 14 residues. V was trimmed by 1 base and J by 5 bases, leaving 10 bases between them. CDR3 in amino acids: CASSQVGGRDTQYF. CDR3 nucleotide sequence: TGCGCCAGCAGCCAAGTGGGGGGCCGAGATACGCAGTATTTT.

The V and J genes are TRBV29-1 and TRBJ1-5, with a tentative D call TRBD1 (5 bases). Germline CDR1 SQVTM, CDR2 ANQGSEA. This CDR3 region has 13 residues. Trimming left V 1 base short and J 6 bases short, with 10 bases between. The CDR3 bases are TGCAGCGTTGAAGTTCGTAGGGGTCAGCCCCAGCATTTT. Translating gives CSVEVRRGQPQHF. The whole variable domain, filled in from reference TRBV29-1 and TRBJ1-5, reads SAVISQKPSRDICQRGTSLTIQCQVDSQVTMMFWYRQQPGQSLTLIATANQGSEATYESGFVIDKFPISRPNLTFSTLTVSNMSPEDSSIYLCSVEVRRGQPQHFGDGTRLSIL.

V and J are TRBV21-1 and TRBJ1-5; TRBD1, the table's D call, lacks a check against the DNA. TRBV21-1 is labeled a pseudogene. This CDR3 contains 14 residues. The CDR3 loop is CASSLRQGGQPQHF. The DNA for the CDR3 is TGTGCCAGCAGCTTGAGACAGGGGGGACAGCCCCAGCATTTT.

The chain combines TRBV2 with TRBJ2-2, with 9 bases that match TRBD1. The CDR3 runs to 14 residues. The V gene's germline CDR1 is SNHLY and CDR2 FYNNEI. Unmatched junction bases numbered 2, after V lost 6 bases and J lost 3 bases. The CDR3 DNA follows: TGTGCCAGCAGGGGACAGGGCGACACCGGGGAGCTGTTTTTT. The encoded protein is CASRGQGDTGELFF.

This chain connects TRBV4-3 to TRBJ2-5; D gene ambiguous. V was cut by 0 bases and J by 5 bases, with 4 bases left in between. CDR1 and CDR2 from the germline V gene are LGHNA and YSLEER. There are 12 residues in the CDR3. DNA of the CDR3: TGCGCCAGCAGCCAAGATTACGAGACCCAGTACTTC. This sequence encodes CASSQDYETQYF.

This rearrangement joins TRBV7-2 to TRBJ1-2; weak D call: TRBD1 (6 bases). Trimming removed 1 base at V and 0 bases at J, with 12 bases between. Germline lookup yields CDR1 SGHTA and CDR2 FQGNSA. The CDR3 is made up of 16 amino acids. The DNA of the CDR3 is TGTGCCAGCAGCTTAGTCGGCGGGGGCGCTAACTATGGCTACACCTTC. Its translation: CASSLVGGGANYGYTF.

The chain employs TRBV18 and TRBJ2-7; D not certain. CDR3 size: 13 residues. The V gene lost 6 bases and the J gene lost 3 bases, with 12 bases spanning the gap. Germline V gene data show CDR1 as KGHSH and CDR2 as LQKENI. For the CDR3, the DNA is TGTGCCAGCTCCGGCAAAGAAGGCTACGAGCAGTACTTC. Amino acids: CASSGKEGYEQYF.

The chain employs TRBV9 and TRBJ2-2, with a weak D call TRBD2 (6 bases). The germline V gene has CDR1 SGDLS and CDR2 YYNGEE. The germline V and J ends were trimmed by 0 bases and 2 bases, with 11 bases remaining between them. CDR3 size: 16 residues. CDR3 in DNA: TGTGCCAGCAGCGTAGCGGGGGTGATAAACACCGGGGAGCTGTTTTTT. It yields the protein CASSVAGVINTGELFF.

The chain carries TRBV10-3 and TRBJ1-1; no clear D. This CDR3 region has 13 residues. CDR1 and CDR2 (germline): ENHRY, SYGVKD. Trimming shortened V by 7 bases and J by 3 bases, and 12 bases separated the two germline ends. The CDR3 DNA sequence: TGTGCCATCAATGGAGAGGGTTACACTGAAGCTTTCTTT. This codes for CAINGEGYTEAFF.

The J gene is TRBJ1-6, the V gene TRBV29-1; weak D call: TRBD1 (5 bases). The CDR3 is 12 residues long. The germline V gene encodes CDR1 SQVTM and CDR2 ANQGSEA. Trimming took 4 bases from V and 7 from J, leaving 8 bases between them. CDR3 DNA sequence: TGCAGCGTTGGCGACAGAAATTCACCCCTCCACTTT. Its protein is CSVGDRNSPLHF. The full variable domain, with the rest looked up from reference TRBV29-1 and TRBJ1-6, is SAVISQKPSRDICQRGTSLTIQCQVDSQVTMMFWYRQQPGQSLTLIATANQGSEATYESGFVIDKFPISRPNLTFSTLTVSNMSPEDSSIYLCSVGDRNSPLHFGNGTRLTVT.

The chain is built from TRBV6-5 and TRBJ1-5, with D possibly being TRBD1 (5 bases). This CDR3 is built from 13 residues. CDR1 and CDR2 (germline): MNHEY, SVGAGI. V lost 2 bases and J 7 bases, leaving 9 bases between the germline ends. The chain's CDR3 is CASSYERGQPQHF. DNA for the CDR3: TGTGCCAGCAGTTACGAGAGGGGCCAGCCCCAGCATTTT.

The CDR3 DNA reads as TGTGCCAGCAGCCAAGATCGGCATTTGGCCTATGGCTACACCTTC. Translation: CASSQDRHLAYGYTF. This chain links TRBV14 with TRBJ1-2; D is uncertain. Trimming left V 0 bases short and J 4 bases short, with 12 bases between. CDR1 is SGHDN, CDR2 FVKESK, per germline. CDR3 length: 15 amino acids.